What follows are 4 T cell receptor beta chains derived from one specimen sequenced in a study of lymphopenia after photon versus proton radiotherapy. Repertoires were generated with immunoSEQ multiplex PCR, while TCRdb's copy carries only in-frame clones and drops some. The sample has some 45,000 clones, around four fifths seen once; the top ten hold roughly 23%. Sequencing was performed on peripheral blood, taken from a patient treated with proton-based radiotherapy. The receptor source for this set is a woman aged 70-85 years with pancreatic cancer.

This sequence joins TRBV5-6 and TRBJ2-7; D is ambiguous. V lost 0 bases to trimming and J lost 2 bases, with 9 bases between them. The length of the CDR3 is 14 residues. Looked up from germline, CDR1 is SGHDT and CDR2 is YYEEEE. The CDR3 nucleotides read TGTGCCAGCAGCTTGGGGTCTGGGGCCTACGAGCAGTACTTC. This gives the protein CASSLGSGAYEQYF.

The gene calls are TRBV2 and TRBJ1-2; a weak D match, TRBD1 (5 bases). CDR3 length: 13 amino acids. Germline lookup yields CDR1 SNHLY and CDR2 FYNNEI. Trimming left V 4 bases short and J 5 bases short, with 11 bases between. The CDR3 reads CASSGGTAYGYTF. The CDR3 region has the DNA TGTGCCAGCAGTGGGGGGACGGCGTATGGCTACACCTTC.

The chain carries TRBV21-1 and TRBJ1-4; the D call TRBD1 from the table was never checked on the DNA. TRBV21-1 is marked as a pseudogene. CDR3 size: 18 residues. This CDR3 is CASSKPVRRQGSNEKLFF. The CDR3 DNA is TGTGCCAGCAGCAAACCCGTACGGAGACAGGGCTCTAATGAAAAACTGTTTTTT.

The rearrangement links TRBV7-2 to TRBJ2-2; D is ambiguous. The CDR3 sequence is 16 residues long. Per germline, CDR1 SGHTA and CDR2 FQGNSA. The ends were cut back, 0 bases at V and 4 bases at J, with 12 bases in the middle. CDR3 in amino acids: CASSLALGRSTGELFF. DNA for the CDR3: TGTGCCAGCAGCTTAGCGCTTGGGCGTTCCACCGGGGAGCTGTTTTTT. Looking up the rest from reference TRBV7-2 and TRBJ2-2 gives the full variable domain: GAGVSQSPSNKVTEKGKDVELRCDPISGHTALYWYRQSLGQGLEFLIYFQGNSAPDKSGLPSDRFSAERTGGSVSTLTIQRTQQEDSAVYLCASSLALGRSTGELFFGEGSRLTVL.